This T cell receptor (beta chain) originates from a study of PD-1 blockade in mismatch repair-deficient tumors (dated by TCRdb to 2016 to 2017). Regarding the research as a whole: Between September 2013 and late 2016, fewer than 90 consecutive patients with eleven to twelve mismatch repair-deficient cancer types, all previously treated and progressing, were enrolled in the trial. Tumor-associated T cell clones in the peripheral blood of patients responding to PD-1 blockade were tracked using deep sequencing of TCR CDR3 regions.

For each enrolled patient, mismatch repair deficiency was established using either polymerase chain reaction or immunohistochemistry. TCR sequencing was carried out for three patients who responded to pembrolizumab therapy. The phase II trial prospectively tested pembrolizumab PD-1 blockade in advanced mismatch repair-deficient cancers regardless of tissue of origin. Peripheral blood T cell samples were serially collected before and at multiple times after PD-1 blockade was started. The timing of each blood sample was reported as weeks after the first dose of pembrolizumab. Library preparation was by the immunoSEQ multiplex PCR assay. The table comes from immuneACCESS by way of TCRdb, which keeps in-frame sequences with V and J called. Part of the clones is missing from these tables; in studies checked, under half for an unresolved V gene and the rest for unknown reasons. This sample is represented by about 63,000 clones; approximately 88% of them were singletons. The biggest ten clones account for about 15% of the sample.

In its sample, this clone was seen a few times. No antigen is known for it. Per-nucleotide qualities are absent, and no much larger clonotype sits a single base away. As encoded in the germline V gene (reference sequence), CDR1 is MNHEY while CDR2 is SMNVEV. The CDR3 has 13 amino acids, counting the end cysteine and phenylalanine. The kept DNA is CDR3 alone, 39 bases in frame from the first base. V was cut back by 6 bases and J by 4 bases, leaving a gap of 12 bases between them. Results and caveats for the whole study, not just this receptor: Tumor-resident clones, often undetectable in blood before treatment, expanded rapidly after pembrolizumab and then contracted, generally before radiologic responses.

This clonotype was sampled from an adult with mismatch repair-deficient cancer. The sequences come from peripheral blood, collected 52 weeks after starting pembrolizumab. Rearrangement joined TRBV27 to TRBJ1-2; confidence is insufficient to name the D gene. CDR3 region: CASREGRSYGYTF. The sequence in DNA is TGTGCCAGCAGGGAAGGGAGGTCCTATGGCTACACCTTC.